These 9 T cell receptor beta chains share one sample of origin, sequenced in a study of PD-1 blockade in classical Hodgkin lymphoma (dated by TCRdb to the early 2020s). Preparation of the library involved the immunoSEQ multiplex PCR assay. The source is immuneACCESS, and TCRdb retained only in-frame sequences with V and J called. Part of the clones is not carried over; for the studies checked, unresolved V genes explain less than half of this, and the remainder is unexplained. A total of about 40,000 clones appear in this sample, 75% to 85% of them only once. The leading ten clones occupy about 10% of the sample. The time point label of this sample denotes: cycle 1 day 1 (C1D1), immediately before nivolumab initiation. Every trial patient had relapsed after autologous stem cell transplantation, and cohorts A, B and C differed in prior brentuximab vedotin exposure. The specimen was peripheral blood mononuclear cells (PBMCs), collected at baseline. All receptors derive from a human donor with classical Hodgkin lymphoma.

For the CDR3, the DNA is TGCGCCAGCGCCCGGGATGCACAGAACACTGAAGCTTTCTTT. Its protein is CASARDAQNTEAFF. V usage is TRBV5-1 and J usage is TRBJ1-1; D not resolved. This CDR3 contains 14 residues. Germline V gives CDR1 SGHRS, CDR2 YFSETQ. V lost 7 bases and J lost 1, with 14 bases in between.

The chain couples TRBV19 to TRBJ1-5; 7 bases are a match to TRBD1. V lost 6 bases, J lost 9 bases, and 8 bases stayed unmatched. The germline V gene encodes CDR1 LNHDA and CDR2 SQIVND (reference sequence). The CDR3 consists of 13 residues. The DNA for the CDR3 is TGTGCCAGTAGATTCAGGGCAGGGGGGCCCCAGCATTTT. It encodes CASRFRAGGPQHF.

In this sample, this clone turned up once. The genes are TRBV21-1 and TRBJ1-2. TRBV21-1 is reported as a pseudogene. The CDR3 is made up of 11 amino acids. The CDR3 nucleotides read TGTGCCAGCAGGGGACGGGACGGCTACACCTTC. Protein product: CASRGRDGYTF.

The chain combines TRBV29-1 with TRBJ1-1, with TRBD1 as a possible D gene (6 bases). Germline V gives CDR1 SQVTM, CDR2 ANQGSEA. V shed 7 bases and J shed 0 bases, with 9 bases lying between them. The CDR3 extends over 12 amino acids. The CDR3 coding sequence is TGCAGCGCGGGACACTTGAACACTGAAGCTTTCTTT. As protein: CSAGHLNTEAFF.

J is TRBJ1-4 and V is TRBV6-5; tentatively, D is TRBD1 (6 bases). CDR1 is MNHEY and CDR2 is SVGAGI in the germline V gene. With 6 bases removed from V and 7 bases from J, the gap between germline ends came to 18 bases. The CDR3 has 15 residues. CDR3 sequence (DNA): TGTGCCAGCAGCCTCCAACCGGGGGGGGCTGAAAAACTGTTTTTT. The encoded protein is CASSLQPGGAEKLFF.

Points on this clone: At one boundary the junction diverges from the germline segment, which might be a read error. The chain is built from TRBV10-3 and TRBJ2-3; the D is unclear. The CDR3 is 14 amino acids. The germline V gene has CDR1 ENHRY and CDR2 SYGVKD. The CDR3 reads CATSEQPGPDTQYF. The CDR3 DNA reads TGTGCCACCAGTGAGCAGCCGGGCCCAGATACGCAGTATTTT.

The chain uses TRBV4-1 and TRBJ2-7; D not certain. Germline V gives CDR1 MGHRA, CDR2 YSYEKL. The CDR3 is made up of 12 amino acids. V dropped 8 bases and J dropped 0 bases, with 8 bases sitting between them. The CDR3 sequence: CASRAASYEQYF. The CDR3 nucleotides read TGCGCCAGCCGGGCCGCCTCCTACGAGCAGTACTTC.

The chain joins TRBV21-1 to TRBJ1-1. TRBV21-1 is described as a pseudogene. This CDR3 is built from 13 residues. The CDR3 loop reads CASSKAKSSEAFF. The CDR3, as DNA: TGTGCCAGCAGCAAAGCGAAAAGCTCTGAAGCTTTCTTT.

The rearrangement links TRBV11-2 to TRBJ1-1; no reliable D call. Germline-derived CDR1 and CDR2 are SGHAT and FQNNGV. V lost 3 bases, J lost 6 bases, and 8 bases lay in between. This CDR3 is 12 amino acids long. CDR3 DNA sequence: TGTGCCAGCAGCTTCAGTCTCTCTGAAGCTTTCTTT. This sequence encodes CASSFSLSEAFF.